This TCR beta chain was recovered during a study of T cell responses to AZD1222 COVID-19 vaccine. V lost 3 bases and J 4 bases, leaving 11 bases between the germline ends. The CDR3 covers 13 residues. The germline V gene has CDR1 SGHRS and CDR2 YFSETQ. Profiled with immunoSEQ multiplex PCR; TCRdb holds only in-frame clones, not every one. The table includes about 120,000 clones, more than 75% detected once. The material was peripheral blood, obtained 28 days after the second AZD1222 dose. This TCR came from an adult who received the AZD1222 COVID-19 vaccine. The chain employs TRBV5-1 and TRBJ2-7; D not resolved. The CDR3 loop reads CASSSLDRYEQYF. CDR3 coding DNA: TGCGCCAGCAGCTCATTGGACCGTTACGAGCAGTACTTC.